The entry below gives a single T cell receptor (beta chain) sequence along with its context. V gave up 6 bases and J gave up 0 bases, with 12 bases separating them. Germline V lookup: CDR1 LNHDA, CDR2 SQIVND (reference sequence). The CDR3 loop spans 15 amino acids. Authors' data handling: Reference gene primer amplification in the assay estimated nucleated cell counts. This table comes from immunoSEQ multiplex PCR, and its TCRdb copy is limited to in-frame clones, with some not included. D and trimming were read from the DNA, whereas the V and J calls and clone size are those reported in that table. The profile shows more than 300,000 clones, 70% to 90% of them singletons. The data are from a study of blood T cell repertoires in COVID-19. Study-wide context: Samples representing acute and convalescent COVID-19 were sourced from the United States, Italy and Spain. PBMCs, B-cell-depleted T cells, or T cells provided the cDNA or gDNA that made up the material.

Either two negative PCRs, clearance, or symptom resolution qualified Cohort 3 donors as recovered. The J gene is TRBJ2-1, the V gene TRBV19; maybe TRBD1 (6 bases). Material: PBMCs or T cells enriched from blood (not recorded which). The sequence derives from a woman younger than 30 who had recovered from COVID-19. The CDR3, as DNA: TGTGCCAGTAGGGACAGTCCTAGCTCCTACAATGAGCAGTTCTTC. It is translated as CASRDSPSSYNEQFF.